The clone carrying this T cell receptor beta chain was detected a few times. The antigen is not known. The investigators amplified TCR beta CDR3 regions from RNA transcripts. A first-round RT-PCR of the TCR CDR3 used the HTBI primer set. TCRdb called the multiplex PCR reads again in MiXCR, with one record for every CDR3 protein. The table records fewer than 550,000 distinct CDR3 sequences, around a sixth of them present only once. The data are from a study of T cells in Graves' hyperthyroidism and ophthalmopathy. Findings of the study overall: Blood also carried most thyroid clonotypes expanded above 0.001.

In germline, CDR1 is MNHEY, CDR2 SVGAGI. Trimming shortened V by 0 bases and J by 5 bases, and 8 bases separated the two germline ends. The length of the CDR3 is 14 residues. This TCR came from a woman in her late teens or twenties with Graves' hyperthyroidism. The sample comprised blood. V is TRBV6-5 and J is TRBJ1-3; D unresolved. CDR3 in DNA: TGTGCCAGCAGTTACTCGGCAGGCAGAAACACCATATATTTT. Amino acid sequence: CASSYSAGRNTIYF.